This TCR beta chain was sequenced during a study of post-analysis software for immune sequencing data. Turning to the study itself: Relapsing-remitting, secondary progressive and progressive-relapsing multiple sclerosis were all included among the disease courses. Findings and limits, study-wide: Compared with controls, patients showed significantly lower normalized Chao1 diversity. Compared with controls, patients had more of roughly 5 TRBV segments, including TRBV5-6, TRBV5-1 and TRBV20-1. Clustering by F measure revealed strong co-clustering among samples prepared together in one batch.

To note about this clonotype: The antigen is undetermined.

Presence of unique molecular identifiers characterized the TCR beta cDNA libraries. It was from roughly 1 to 10 million T cells that some 460,000 cDNA molecules came. MiXCR, run by TCRdb on the PCR reads, gives a single entry per CDR3 protein. Of approximately 730,000 distinct CDR3 sequences detected, roughly 30% appear once; the ten largest clones hold 0.56%. This CDR3 comprises 13 residues. The V end was cut by 0 bases, the J end by 4 bases, with 7 bases between. The germline CDR1 and CDR2 sequences are SGHRS and YFSETQ. J is TRBJ1-1 and V is TRBV5-1; D is unclear. The source material was blood. The receptor comes from a girl aged 10 to 17 with multiple sclerosis. The CDR3 spells CASSLDGVTEAFF. DNA of the CDR3: TGCGCCAGCAGCTTGGATGGGGTCACTGAAGCTTTCTTT. The variable domain in full, completed from reference TRBV5-1 and TRBJ1-1, reads KAGVTQTPRYLIKTRGQQVTLSCSPISGHRSVSWYQQTPGQGLQFLFEYFSETQRNKGNFPGRFSGRQFSNSRSEMNVSTLELGDSALYLCASSLDGVTEAFFGQGTRLTVV.